The 14 T cell receptor beta chains below come from one sample, sequenced in a study of shared clonotypes between healthy human individuals. Here immunoSEQ multiplex PCR was the method, and the copy in TCRdb shows in-frame clones only, minus some. This repertoire shows approximately 710,000 clones, about 90% found once; its top ten account for roughly 36%. The sequencing input was memory CD8+ T cells from PBMCs. Subset noted: CD45RO+ cells pooled with CCR7-negative TemRA cells. The receptors were gathered from a young man in good health. Some clones in this sample may be carry-over from other donors' samples.

The chain joins TRBV29-1 to TRBJ2-5, with 9 bases lining up with TRBD1. Germline V CDR1 and CDR2: SQVTM, ANQGSEA. CDR3 size: 15 residues. V lost 6 bases and J lost 3; bases outside the gene matches: 11. CDR3 nucleotide sequence: TGCAGCGTGATTCCCCGGGACAGGGAGAAAGAGACCCAGTACTTC. Protein: CSVIPRDREKETQYF. The whole variable domain, remainder taken from reference TRBV29-1 and TRBJ2-5, is SAVISQKPSRDICQRGTSLTIQCQVDSQVTMMFWYRQQPGQSLTLIATANQGSEATYESGFVIDKFPISRPNLTFSTLTVSNMSPEDSSIYLCSVIPRDREKETQYFGPGTRLLVL.

This clone appeared once. The chain combines TRBV9 with TRBJ2-7; TRBD2 matches 8 bases. The V gene's germline CDR1 is SGDLS and CDR2 YYNGEE. The ends lost 4 bases at V and 4 bases at J; junction bases unmatched: 10. The CDR3 extends over 15 amino acids. This CDR3 reads CASSRRAAGEYEQYF. In nucleotides, the CDR3 is TGTGCCAGCAGCCGACGAGCAGCGGGAGAGTACGAGCAGTACTTC.

The chain joins TRBV4-2 to TRBJ2-3; 10 bases agree with TRBD2. This CDR3 contains 19 residues. V shed 1 base, J shed 4 bases, and the junction held 14 bases outside the gene matches. Germline V gene data show CDR1 as LGHNA and CDR2 as YNFKEQ. CDR3 DNA: TGTGCCAGCAGCCAAGTCGGTCTTAGCGGGAGGCCCAGGGCAGATACGCAGTATTTT. As protein: CASSQVGLSGRPRADTQYF.

The CDR3 DNA follows: TGTGCCAGCAGTGATGACGGTAATCAGCCCCAGCATTTT. This encodes CASSDDGNQPQHF. The chain recombines TRBV6-1 with TRBJ1-5; D is ambiguous. V dropped 3 bases and J dropped 4 bases, with 7 bases sitting between them. Germline V lookup: CDR1 MNHNS, CDR2 SASEGT. The CDR3 loop spans 13 amino acids.

The chain carries TRBV28 and TRBJ1-5, with a possible D match to TRBD1 (6 bases). CDR1 MDHEN and CDR2 SYDVKM come from the germline V gene. The germline V and J ends were trimmed by 6 bases and 7 bases, with 22 bases remaining between them. This CDR3 spans 16 amino acids. The CDR3 protein is CASSPTPGGRRQPQHF. DNA of the CDR3: TGTGCCAGCAGCCCTACACCGGGGGGGCGGCGGCAGCCCCAGCATTTT.

The genes are TRBV10-3 and TRBJ2-2, with D tentatively TRBD2 (6 bases). The CDR3 extends over 15 amino acids. Germline loops: CDR1 ENHRY, CDR2 SYGVKD. V lost 2 bases and J lost 1, with 8 bases in between. The CDR3 region has the DNA TGTGCCATCAGTGAGGGGACTCTGAACACCGGGGAGCTGTTTTTT. Its protein product is CAISEGTLNTGELFF.

V and J are TRBV4-1 and TRBJ2-5, with 8 bases identical to TRBD2. The CDR3 spans 21 residues. Germline trimming cut 3 bases from V and 1 base from J; bases unmatched to any gene: 22. Germline V gene sequence: CDR1 MGHRA, CDR2 YSYEKL. CDR3 DNA: TGCGCCAGCAGCCAGTACGAAGCCGGGACTAGTGCCCTTTTCACCCAAGAGACCCAGTACTTC. As protein: CASSQYEAGTSALFTQETQYF.

This clone was found many times. The chain joins TRBV7-6 to TRBJ2-1, with TRBD1 matching over 7 bases. Trimming took 5 bases from V and 0 from J; bases not matched to a gene: 4. The CDR3 contains 15 residues. Germline CDR1 and CDR2: SGHVS and FNYEAQ. This chain's CDR3 is CASSRGQISYNEQFF. DNA for the CDR3: TGTGCCAGCAGCCGGGGACAGATCTCCTACAATGAGCAGTTCTTC.

The rearrangement uses TRBV6-5 and TRBJ1-1; 7 bases align to TRBD1. CDR1 and CDR2 from the germline V gene are MNHEY and SVGAGI. The CDR3 has 15 amino acids. V lost 4 bases, J lost 3 bases, and 8 bases stayed unmatched. The CDR3 bases are TGTGCCAGCAGTTCCCGGACAGGAGGAGACACTGAAGCTTTCTTT. Translated: CASSSRTGGDTEAFF.

V is TRBV28 and J is TRBJ2-7, with 7 positions matching TRBD2. The trim removed 2 bases at V and 5 bases at J, leaving 3 bases unmatched. The germline gives CDR1 MDHEN, CDR2 SYDVKM. The CDR3 is made up of 13 amino acids. CDR3 bases: TGTGCCAGCAGTTTAGGGAGGGTTGACGAGCAGTACTTC. As protein: CASSLGRVDEQYF.

This chain connects TRBV6-5 to TRBJ1-2; D may be TRBD1 (5 bases). The CDR3 is 12 amino acids. CDR1 and CDR2 (germline): MNHEY, SVGAGI. Trimming took 6 bases from V and 5 from J, leaving 10 bases between them. CDR3 sequence (DNA): TGTGCCAGCAGCCTCTGGGGGTATGGCTACACCTTC. As protein: CASSLWGYGYTF.

This sequence joins TRBV27 and TRBJ2-7, with D possibly TRBD1 on 6 matching bases. Germline V gene sequence: CDR1 MNHEY, CDR2 SMNVEV (reference sequence). V lost 5 bases and J lost 4, with 12 bases in between. This CDR3 is 13 amino acids long. The CDR3: CASSILQGYEQYF. CDR3 in DNA: TGTGCCAGCAGTATCCTACAGGGATACGAGCAGTACTTC.

V gene TRBV28 combines with J gene TRBJ1-2; weak D call: TRBD1 (5 bases). Germline V CDR1 and CDR2: MDHEN, SYDVKM. Trimming shortened V by 8 bases and J by 5 bases, and 12 bases separated the two germline ends. The CDR3 totals 12 residues. CDR3 region: CASGRGVYGYTF. The CDR3, as DNA: TGTGCCAGCGGCAGAGGGGTTTATGGCTACACCTTC.

This chain joins TRBV20-1 and TRBJ2-7, with unresolved D. This CDR3 region has 11 residues. Trimming took 3 bases from V and 7 from J, leaving 10 bases between them. From germline, CDR1 is DFQATT and CDR2 SNEGSKA (reference sequence). The CDR3 nucleotides are TGCAGTGCTAGGAATTCATGGGAGCAGTACTTC. Translated, it gives CSARNSWEQYF.